A single sample gave rise to the 31 T cell receptor beta chains below, sequenced in a study of T cell responses to AZD1222 COVID-19 vaccine listed by TCRdb under 2021. The time point label, as the study defines it: about 28 days (+/-7) after the second vaccine dose. The library was obtained by the immunoSEQ multiplex PCR assay. The immuneACCESS repertoire file appears here via TCRdb, limited to in-frame rearrangements. These files lack a portion of the clones; in checked studies, under half of the deficit traces to unresolved V genes, and the cause of the others is not known. The sample yields approximately 74,000 clones; 75% to 90% were counted once. Roughly 23% of the sample goes to the ten largest clones. The starting material was peripheral blood, obtained 28 days after the second AZD1222 dose. Every receptor here comes from an adult who received the AZD1222 COVID-19 vaccine.

This chain joins TRBV9 and TRBJ2-7, with D hard to call. There are 12 residues in the CDR3. Trimming took off 3 bases at V and 5 bases at J, with 9 bases between the two ends. The germline CDR1 and CDR2 sequences are SGDLS and YYNGEE. The CDR3, as DNA: TGTGCCAGCAGCGCTTACGGCGACGAGCAGTACTTC. Its protein is CASSAYGDEQYF.

The chain carries TRBV4-1 and TRBJ1-2, with TRBD1 as a possible D gene (5 bases). This CDR3 is 16 amino acids long. The germline gives CDR1 MGHRA, CDR2 YSYEKL. Trimming shortened V by 7 bases and J by 1 base, and 19 bases separated the two germline ends. In DNA, the CDR3 is TGCGCCAGCACCGGAGGCCGGGACGTTAATAACTATGGCTACACCTTC. It encodes CASTGGRDVNNYGYTF.

The genes are TRBV7-8 and TRBJ1-5; D gene unclear. The CDR3 spans 13 residues. Germline CDR1 reads SGHVS; CDR2 reads FQNEAQ. V was cut by 2 bases and J by 6 bases, with 8 bases left in between. This CDR3 reads CASSLQQSQPQHF. In DNA form, the CDR3 reads TGTGCCAGCAGCTTACAACAGAGTCAGCCCCAGCATTTT.

The V and J genes are TRBV25-1 and TRBJ1-4; D not resolved. The CDR3 has 14 residues. The germline V gene has CDR1 MGHDK and CDR2 SYGVNS. Between the trimmed V and J ends, which lost 2 bases and 8 bases, there was a span of 12 bases. The CDR3 coding sequence is TGTGCCAGCAGTGAACAGTATAGACACGAAAAACTGTTTTTT. Its protein product is CASSEQYRHEKLFF.

This clone showed up just a few times. The CDR3 DNA sequence: TGTGCCAGCATAGGGGAATCACTAGCGGGAAAAAATGAGCAGTTCTTC. Translated, it gives CASIGESLAGKNEQFF. This sequence joins TRBV7-8 and TRBJ2-1, with 10 bases identical to TRBD2. Unmatched junction bases numbered 13, after V lost 7 bases and J lost 7 bases. This CDR3 comprises 16 residues. Germline CDR1 reads SGHVS; CDR2 reads FQNEAQ.

J is TRBJ1-1 and V is TRBV12-5, with TRBD1 identical over 7 bases. The V gene's germline CDR1 is LGHNT and CDR2 FRNRAP. The CDR3 has 15 amino acids. Losses at the gene ends were 6 bases for V and 3 bases for J; bases not matched to a gene: 10. The CDR3 here is CASGPDDRAYTEAFF. The DNA for the CDR3 is TGTGCTAGTGGCCCTGATGACAGGGCTTACACTGAAGCTTTCTTT.

The rearrangement uses TRBV6-5 and TRBJ1-5, with a tentative D call TRBD1 (5 bases). Deletions cut 8 bases from V and 2 bases from J, with 13 bases between. The CDR3 is made up of 14 amino acids. Germline loops: CDR1 MNHEY, CDR2 SVGAGI. The DNA of the CDR3 is TGTGCCAGCGCGGGGCAGTCTGGCAATCAGCCCCAGCATTTT. Translated: CASAGQSGNQPQHF.

The chain uses TRBV3-1 (or the pseudogene TRBV3-2) and TRBJ2-7; D gene ambiguous. Looked up from germline, CDR1 is LGHDT and CDR2 is YNNKEL (reference sequence). Trimming removed 4 bases at V and 0 bases at J, with 10 bases between. The CDR3 has 14 residues. CDR3 in DNA: TGTGCCAGCAGCCCTGCCCCGAGCTCCTACGAGCAGTACTTC. It codes for CASSPAPSSYEQYF.

V usage is TRBV15 and J usage is TRBJ2-2, with 10 positions matching TRBD2. Trimming removed 1 base from V and 3 bases from J; junction bases left unmatched: 5. Germline V gives CDR1 LNHNV, CDR2 YYDKDF (reference sequence). The CDR3 runs 17 residues. The CDR3 sequence: CATSRGASGRYTGELFF. CDR3 DNA sequence: TGTGCCACCAGCAGAGGGGCTAGCGGGAGATACACCGGGGAGCTGTTTTTT.

This chain uses TRBV16 with TRBJ1-2; no clear D. CDR3 length: 13 amino acids. The V and J ends lost 0 bases and 4 bases respectively, with 6 bases between them. Germline lookup yields CDR1 KGHSY and CDR2 FQNENV. The CDR3 reads CASSQSPTYGYTF. CDR3 bases: TGTGCCAGCAGCCAATCTCCTACCTATGGCTACACCTTC. Variable domain in full (rest from reference TRBV16 and TRBJ1-2): GEEVAQTPKHLVRGEGQKAKLYCAPIKGHSYVFWYQQVLKNEFKFLISFQNENVFDETGMPKERFSAKCLPNSPCSLEIQATKLEDSAVYFCASSQSPTYGYTFGSGTRLTVV.

The chain carries TRBV6-1 and TRBJ1-2, with D possibly matching TRBD1 (5 bases). Germline lookup yields CDR1 MNHNS and CDR2 SASEGT. The CDR3 length is 16 residues. Trimming left V 0 bases short and J 7 bases short, with 18 bases between. The CDR3 DNA follows: TGTGCCAGCAGTGAAGCCCTACCAAGGGTGGGGGGTGGCTACACCTTC. It specifies CASSEALPRVGGGYTF.

The genes are TRBV6-5 and TRBJ1-1, with D uncertain. Germline V lookup: CDR1 MNHEY, CDR2 SVGAGI. The V end lost 6 bases, the J end lost 1 base, and 9 bases lay between the germline ends. The CDR3 totals 13 residues. Written as DNA, the CDR3 is TGTGCCAGCAGATACAGCTCGAACACTGAAGCTTTCTTT. It translates to CASRYSSNTEAFF.

V is TRBV11-2 and J is TRBJ2-7; no clear D. The CDR3 runs to 16 residues. Germline CDR1 and CDR2: SGHAT and FQNNGV. V dropped 3 bases and J dropped 5 bases, with 20 bases sitting between them. The CDR3 nucleotides read TGTGCCAGCAGCTTGGTTTTACGGCCCCCGGGTAACGAGCAGTACTTC. This codes for CASSLVLRPPGNEQYF.

V usage is TRBV29-1 and J usage is TRBJ1-5; tentative D call: TRBD1 (5 bases). V shed 4 bases and J shed 5 bases, with 12 bases lying between them. Germline V gene sequence: CDR1 SQVTM, CDR2 ANQGSEA. The length of the CDR3 is 13 residues. The CDR3 sequence is CSVAFRDYQPQHF. In DNA, the CDR3 is TGCAGCGTTGCGTTCAGGGACTATCAGCCCCAGCATTTT.

This chain connects TRBV19 to TRBJ2-5; D perhaps matches TRBD2 (6 bases). This CDR3 has 12 residues. Germline CDR1 is LNHDA and CDR2 is SQIVND (reference sequence). Trimming cost V 7 bases and J 5 bases, with 11 bases left between them. The CDR3 protein is CASKASGETQYF. CDR3 DNA: TGTGCCAGTAAGGCGAGCGGGGAGACCCAGTACTTC.

V is TRBV27 and J is TRBJ2-7, with 7 positions matching TRBD2. The CDR3 totals 17 residues. Looked up from germline, CDR1 is MNHEY and CDR2 is SMNVEV (reference sequence). Trimming removed 6 bases from V and 0 bases from J; junction bases left unmatched: 14. The CDR3 DNA reads as TGTGCCAGCAGAGACCTTTTACGCGGGGGAAGCTCCTACGAGCAGTACTTC. The encoded protein is CASRDLLRGGSSYEQYF.

This rearrangement joins TRBV12-3 or TRBV12-4 to TRBJ2-1; D is unresolved. This CDR3 contains 11 residues. Trimming shortened V by 6 bases and J by 10 bases, and 10 bases separated the two germline ends. In DNA, the CDR3 is TGTGCCAGCAGCCGGCGGCGAGAGCAGTTCTTC. Translating it yields CASSRRREQFF.

V gene TRBV5-1 combines with J gene TRBJ1-1; no reliable D call. In germline, CDR1 is SGHRS, CDR2 YFSETQ. CDR3 size: 12 residues. Trimming took off 4 bases at V and 0 bases at J, with 4 bases between the two ends. The CDR3 sequence: CASSAMNTEAFF. CDR3 DNA: TGCGCCAGCAGCGCTATGAACACTGAAGCTTTCTTT.

The rearrangement uses TRBV15 and TRBJ2-2, with D maybe TRBD1 (5 bases). The V and J ends lost 8 bases and 9 bases respectively, with 10 bases between them. The CDR3 spans 11 residues. Germline V gene sequence: CDR1 LNHNV, CDR2 YYDKDF (reference sequence). The CDR3 region is CATQQDRELFF. CDR3 sequence (DNA): TGTGCCACCCAACAGGACAGGGAGCTGTTTTTT.

This chain links TRBV11-3 with TRBJ2-6; D is unclear. The V end lost 1 base, the J end lost 0 bases, and 7 bases lay between the germline ends. The CDR3 has 16 residues. The germline gives CDR1 SGHNT, CDR2 YENEEA. CDR3 DNA sequence: TGTGCCAGCAGCTTAGGAAGAGGCTCTGGGGCCAACGTCCTGACTTTC. This sequence encodes CASSLGRGSGANVLTF.

The chain couples TRBV20-1 to TRBJ1-5; D not resolved. V was shortened by 3 bases and J by 2 bases, with 5 bases between the two germline ends. Germline V gene sequence: CDR1 DFQATT, CDR2 SNEGSKA (reference sequence). The CDR3 loop spans 12 amino acids. The CDR3 DNA sequence: TGCAGTGCTAGTGGGCGCAATCAGCCCCAGCATTTT. Protein: CSASGRNQPQHF.

This clone was counted a single time. The chain combines TRBV4-1 with TRBJ1-2; 7 nucleotides agree with TRBD1. The CDR3 length is 15 residues. Per germline, CDR1 MGHRA and CDR2 YSYEKL. The trim removed 1 base at V and 6 bases at J, leaving 8 bases unmatched. In DNA, the CDR3 is TGCGCCAGCAGCCAAGCCTTGTCCAGGGGGGATGGCTACACCTTC. This sequence encodes CASSQALSRGDGYTF.

The chain recombines TRBV24-1 with TRBJ2-3; tentatively, D is TRBD1 or TRBD2 (5 bases each). Germline CDR1 is KGHDR and CDR2 is SFDVKD. V lost 9 bases and J 6 bases, leaving 9 bases between the germline ends. This CDR3 contains 11 residues. CDR3 amino acids: CATQWGDTQYF. CDR3 bases: TGTGCCACCCAGTGGGGGGATACGCAGTATTTT.

This clone was counted a few times. The chain has TRBV14 and TRBJ1-1; no reliable D call. Trimming removed 4 bases at V and 8 bases at J, with 17 bases between. Per germline, CDR1 SGHDN and CDR2 FVKESK. The CDR3 is 14 amino acids. The CDR3 here is CASSPSARMGEAFF. As DNA, the CDR3 is TGTGCCAGCAGCCCAAGTGCCAGGATGGGCGAAGCTTTCTTT.

The gene calls are TRBV7-2 and TRBJ1-2; a possible D gene is TRBD1 (5 bases). Germline assignment: CDR1 SGHTA and CDR2 FQGNSA. Trimming left V 6 bases short and J 4 bases short, with 12 bases between. CDR3 length: 13 amino acids. The CDR3 region has the DNA TGTGCCAGCAGTGATACGGGGGGCTATGGCTACACCTTC. Its translation: CASSDTGGYGYTF.

The chain joins TRBV5-8 to TRBJ1-3; D perhaps matches TRBD1 (5 bases). The germline V gene has CDR1 SGHTS and CDR2 YDEGEE. The CDR3 is made up of 16 amino acids. V gave up 0 bases and J gave up 5 bases, with 15 bases separating them. CDR3 in DNA: TGTGCCAGCAGCTTGGGGTTCCGGGACCACCGAAACACCATATATTTT. Residues: CASSLGFRDHRNTIYF.

This rearrangement joins TRBV28 to TRBJ1-2; no reliable D call. Germline V gene data show CDR1 as MDHEN and CDR2 as SYDVKM. The CDR3 sequence is 14 residues long. V was clipped by 7 bases and J by 8 bases, with 20 bases between them. CDR3 region: CASTDPGVQRGYTF. The DNA for the CDR3 is TGTGCCAGCACCGACCCGGGAGTGCAACGGGGCTACACCTTC.

Here the CDR3 reads CASSLDRVATDTQYF. As DNA, the CDR3 is TGTGCCAGCAGCTTAGACAGGGTTGCCACAGATACGCAGTATTTT. The rearrangement uses TRBV7-2 and TRBJ2-3; perhaps TRBD1 as D (6 bases). CDR3 size: 15 residues. The V gene's germline CDR1 is SGHTA and CDR2 FQGNSA. With 1 base removed from V and 2 bases from J, the gap between germline ends came to 10 bases.

The chain links TRBV28 to TRBJ1-1; the match to TRBD1 covers 7 bases. V dropped 8 bases and J dropped 4; count of bases not matched to a gene: 10. Germline CDR1 MDHEN, CDR2 SYDVKM. The CDR3 has 14 amino acids. As DNA, the CDR3 is TGTGCCAGCGGTATCCTCAGGGGGAGCACTGAAGCTTTCTTT. Translated: CASGILRGSTEAFF.

V gene TRBV19 combines with J gene TRBJ2-2; D not certain. Per the germline V gene, CDR1 is LNHDA and CDR2 is SQIVND (reference sequence). Trimming left V 7 bases short and J 0 bases short, with 9 bases between. This CDR3 is 14 amino acids long. This CDR3 reads CASIGPANTGELFF. The CDR3, as DNA: TGTGCCAGTATAGGTCCGGCGAACACCGGGGAGCTGTTTTTT.

The rearrangement uses TRBV10-3 and TRBJ1-6; possible D gene TRBD1, 5 bases. Trimming cost V 3 bases and J 7 bases, with 10 bases left between them. The CDR3 runs 14 residues. CDR1 ENHRY and CDR2 SYGVKD come from the germline V gene. The CDR3 reads CAISDRGLNSPLHF. DNA for the CDR3: TGTGCCATCAGTGACCGGGGCTTAAATTCACCCCTCCACTTT.